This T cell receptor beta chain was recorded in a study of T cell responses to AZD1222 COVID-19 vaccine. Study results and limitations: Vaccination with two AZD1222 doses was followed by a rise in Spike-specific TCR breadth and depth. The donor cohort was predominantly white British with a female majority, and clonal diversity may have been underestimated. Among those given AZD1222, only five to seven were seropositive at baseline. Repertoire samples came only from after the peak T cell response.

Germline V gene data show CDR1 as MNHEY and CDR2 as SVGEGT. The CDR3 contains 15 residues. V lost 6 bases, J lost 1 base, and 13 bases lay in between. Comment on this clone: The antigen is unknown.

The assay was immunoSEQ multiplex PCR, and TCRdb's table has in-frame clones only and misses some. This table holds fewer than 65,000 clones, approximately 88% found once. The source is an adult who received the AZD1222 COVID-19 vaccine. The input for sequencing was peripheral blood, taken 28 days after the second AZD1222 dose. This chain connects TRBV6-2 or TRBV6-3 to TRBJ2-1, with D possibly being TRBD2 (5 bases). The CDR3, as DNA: TGTGCCAGCAGCCTTCTAGCTGGATCCTACAATGAGCAGTTCTTC. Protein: CASSLLAGSYNEQFF.